This T cell receptor beta chain appears in the sequencing data of a study of CD8+ T cells in alopecia areata. Whole-study context: By percentage of affected scalp area, the severity of treated patients was scored. Study-wide points: Patients shared TCRs less clearly than mice did, possibly owing to HLA. Because one nonresponder was included, the link of baseline CD8+ expansion to response is considered uncertain.

Germline assignment: CDR1 MNHEY and CDR2 SMNVEV (reference sequence). The CDR3 is 15 amino acids. V gave up 2 bases and J gave up 0 bases, with 7 bases separating them. This clone has just one count. Its antigen remains unknown. TCR sequencing used cDNA made by reverse transcription of extracted RNA. Data came from immunoSEQ multiplex PCR; TCRdb stores just in-frame clones and leaves some out. The data contain 200,000 to 250,000 clones, 64% of them singletons. As to treatment: oral pan-JAK inhibitor, 5-10 mg twice daily. Researchers picked out CD4+ and CD8+ T cells from PBMCs by sorting. The sequences come from CD4+ T cells sorted from blood, collected at week 4, from a patient treated with tofacitinib. This chain links TRBV27 with TRBJ2-2; maybe TRBD2 (5 bases). The receptor was derived from a human donor with alopecia areata. CDR3 in amino acids: CASSLNGANTGELFF. The CDR3 DNA reads TGTGCCAGCAGTTTAAACGGGGCGAACACCGGGGAGCTGTTTTTT.